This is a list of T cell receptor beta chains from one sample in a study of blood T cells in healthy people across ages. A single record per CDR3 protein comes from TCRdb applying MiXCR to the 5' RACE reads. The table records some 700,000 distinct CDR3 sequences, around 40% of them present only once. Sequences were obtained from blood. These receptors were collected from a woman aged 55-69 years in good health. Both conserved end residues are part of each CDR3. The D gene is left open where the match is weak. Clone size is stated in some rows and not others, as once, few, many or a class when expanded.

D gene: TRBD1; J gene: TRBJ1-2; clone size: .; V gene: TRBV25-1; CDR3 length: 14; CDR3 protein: CASSPTGRDYGYTF; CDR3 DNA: TGTGCCAGCAGTCCGACAGGGAGAGACTATGGCTACACCTTC
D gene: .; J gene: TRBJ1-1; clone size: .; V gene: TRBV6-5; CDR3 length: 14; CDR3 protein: CASSSYGSNTEAFF; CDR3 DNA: TGTGCCAGCAGTTCGTATGGATCTAACACTGAAGCTTTCTTT
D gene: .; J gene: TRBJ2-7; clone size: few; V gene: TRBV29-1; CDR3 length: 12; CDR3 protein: CSADQGGYEQYF; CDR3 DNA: TGCAGCGCAGACCAGGGGGGCTACGAGCAGTACTTC
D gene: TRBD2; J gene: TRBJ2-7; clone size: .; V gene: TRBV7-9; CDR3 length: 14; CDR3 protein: CASSLSTSGYEQYF; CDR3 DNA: TGTGCCAGCAGCTTAAGTACTAGCGGCTACGAGCAGTACTTC
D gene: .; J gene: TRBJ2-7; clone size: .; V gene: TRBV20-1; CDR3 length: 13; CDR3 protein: CSASPGLDNEQYF; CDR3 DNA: TGCAGTGCTAGCCCGGGGCTGGACAATGAGCAGTACTTC
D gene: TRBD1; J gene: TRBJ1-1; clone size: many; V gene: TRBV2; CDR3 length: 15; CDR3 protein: CASKKGGQANTEAFF; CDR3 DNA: TGTGCCAGCAAGAAGGGAGGACAGGCGAACACTGAAGCTTTCTTT
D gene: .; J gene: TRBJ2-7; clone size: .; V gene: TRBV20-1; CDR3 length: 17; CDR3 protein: CSARDLRGAASWYEQYF; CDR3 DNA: TGCAGTGCTAGAGATCTTAGGGGGGCAGCCTCGTGGTACGAGCAGTACTTC
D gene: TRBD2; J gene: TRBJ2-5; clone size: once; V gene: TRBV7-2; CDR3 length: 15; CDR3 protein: CASSFGLAGRYGQYF; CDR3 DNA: TGTGCCAGCAGCTTCGGACTAGCGGGTCGCTACGGGCAGTACTTC
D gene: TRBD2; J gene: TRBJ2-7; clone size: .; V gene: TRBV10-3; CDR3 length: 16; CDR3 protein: CAIRTTGRTLPHEQYF; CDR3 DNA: TGTGCCATCAGGACCACCGGGAGGACTTTGCCCCACGAGCAGTACTTC
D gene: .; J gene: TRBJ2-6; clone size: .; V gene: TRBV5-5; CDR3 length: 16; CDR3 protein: CAGNRDSSTGANVPTF; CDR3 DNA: TGTGCCGGTAACCGGGACTCGAGTACTGGGGCCAACGTCCCGACTTTC
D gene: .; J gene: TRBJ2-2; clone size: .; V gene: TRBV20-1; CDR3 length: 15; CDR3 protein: CSARTQGLNTGELFF; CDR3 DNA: TGCAGTGCTAGAACCCAGGGGCTGAACACCGGGGAGCTGTTTTTT
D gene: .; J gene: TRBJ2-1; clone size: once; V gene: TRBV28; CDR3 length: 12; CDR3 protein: CASSPTTNEQFF; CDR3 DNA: TGTGCCAGCAGTCCAACGACCAATGAGCAGTTCTTC
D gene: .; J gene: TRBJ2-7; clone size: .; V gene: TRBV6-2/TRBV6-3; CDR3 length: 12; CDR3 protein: CASKTDPYEQYF; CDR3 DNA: TGTGCCAGCAAGACGGACCCCTACGAGCAGTACTTC
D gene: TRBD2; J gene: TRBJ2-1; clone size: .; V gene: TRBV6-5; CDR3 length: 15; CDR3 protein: CASSYSAGEYNEQFF; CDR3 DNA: TGTGCCAGCAGTTACTCGGCGGGGGAATACAATGAGCAGTTCTTC
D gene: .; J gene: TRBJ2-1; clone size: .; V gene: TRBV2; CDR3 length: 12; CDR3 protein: CASSDRANEQFF; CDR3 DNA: TGTGCCAGCAGTGATAGGGCAAATGAGCAGTTCTTC
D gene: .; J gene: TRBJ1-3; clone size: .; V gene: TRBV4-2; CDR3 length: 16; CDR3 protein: CASSRGGQNSGNTIYF; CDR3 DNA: TGTGCCAGCAGCCGAGGAGGACAGAACTCTGGAAACACCATATATTTT
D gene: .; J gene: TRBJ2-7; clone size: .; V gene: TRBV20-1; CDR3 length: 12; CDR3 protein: CSAMWRGYEQYF; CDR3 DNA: TGCAGTGCTATGTGGCGGGGCTACGAGCAGTACTTC
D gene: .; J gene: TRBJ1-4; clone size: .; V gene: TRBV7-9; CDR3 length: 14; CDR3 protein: CASSFSGDNEKLFF; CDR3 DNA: TGTGCCAGCAGCTTTTCAGGGGATAATGAAAAACTGTTTTTT
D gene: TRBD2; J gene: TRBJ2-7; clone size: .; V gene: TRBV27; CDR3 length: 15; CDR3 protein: CASSSTGSSGYEQYF; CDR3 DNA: TGTGCCAGCAGTTCAACCGGGTCTAGCGGGTACGAGCAGTACTTC
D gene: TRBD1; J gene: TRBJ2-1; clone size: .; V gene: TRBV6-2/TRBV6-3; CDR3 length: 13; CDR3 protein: CASLTQGISEQFF; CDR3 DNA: TGTGCCAGCCTTACACAGGGGATAAGTGAGCAGTTCTTC
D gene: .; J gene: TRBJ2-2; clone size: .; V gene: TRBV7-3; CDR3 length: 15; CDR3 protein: CASTSGAQGTGELFF; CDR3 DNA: TGTGCCAGCACCTCCGGGGCCCAAGGAACCGGGGAGCTGTTTTTT
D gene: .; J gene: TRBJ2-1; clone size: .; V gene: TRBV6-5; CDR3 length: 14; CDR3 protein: CASSYSRRNNEQFF; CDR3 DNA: TGTGCCAGCAGTTACTCGAGGAGGAACAATGAGCAGTTCTTC
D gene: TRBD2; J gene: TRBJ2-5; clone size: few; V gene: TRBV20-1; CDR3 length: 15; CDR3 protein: CSAKPLAGLLETQYF; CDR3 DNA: TGCAGTGCTAAGCCGTTAGCGGGCTTGTTGGAGACCCAGTACTTC
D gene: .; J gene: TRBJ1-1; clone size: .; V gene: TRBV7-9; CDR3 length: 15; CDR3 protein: CASSPLGRVETEAFF; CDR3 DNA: TGTGCCAGCAGCCCCCTTGGGAGGGTTGAGACTGAAGCTTTCTTT
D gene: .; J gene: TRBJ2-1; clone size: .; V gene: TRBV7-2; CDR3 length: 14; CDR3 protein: CASTSNPSYNEQFF; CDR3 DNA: TGTGCCAGCACCTCAAATCCCTCCTACAATGAGCAGTTCTTC
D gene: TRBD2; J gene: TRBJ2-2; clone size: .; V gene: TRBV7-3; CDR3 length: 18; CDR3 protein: CASSLRIQRGAGIGELFF; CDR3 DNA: TGTGCCAGCAGCTTAAGAATCCAGCGGGGGGCGGGCATCGGGGAGCTGTTTTTT
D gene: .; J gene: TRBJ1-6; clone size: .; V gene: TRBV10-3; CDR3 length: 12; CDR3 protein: CATSAGNSPLHF; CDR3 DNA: TGTGCCACCTCGGCAGGGAATTCACCCCTCCACTTT
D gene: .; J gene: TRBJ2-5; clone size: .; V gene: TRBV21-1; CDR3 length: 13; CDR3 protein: CASPEGDRETQYF; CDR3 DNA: TGTGCCAGCCCCGAAGGAGACAGAGAGACCCAGTACTTC
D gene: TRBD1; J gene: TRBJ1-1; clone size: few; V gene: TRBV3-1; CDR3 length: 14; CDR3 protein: CASSQGQARTEAFF; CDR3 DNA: TGTGCCAGCAGCCAGGGACAGGCAAGAACTGAAGCTTTCTTT
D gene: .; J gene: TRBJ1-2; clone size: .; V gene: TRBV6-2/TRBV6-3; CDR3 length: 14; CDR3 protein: CASSHPGLDYGYTF; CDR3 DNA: TGTGCCAGCAGCCACCCGGGATTGGACTATGGCTACACCTTC
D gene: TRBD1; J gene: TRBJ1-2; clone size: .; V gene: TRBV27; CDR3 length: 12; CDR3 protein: CASRTSTGDYTF; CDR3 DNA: TGTGCCAGCAGAACCTCTACAGGGGACTACACCTTC
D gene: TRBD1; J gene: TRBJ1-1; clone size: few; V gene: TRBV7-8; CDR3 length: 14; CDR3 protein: CASSSTGQATEAFF; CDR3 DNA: TGTGCCAGCAGCTCAACCGGACAGGCCACTGAAGCTTTCTTT
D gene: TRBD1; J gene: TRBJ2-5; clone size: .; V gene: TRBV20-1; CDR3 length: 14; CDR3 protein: CSAIPGQGAREQYF; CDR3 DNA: TGCAGTGCAATACCGGGACAGGGGGCCCGGGAGCAGTACTTC
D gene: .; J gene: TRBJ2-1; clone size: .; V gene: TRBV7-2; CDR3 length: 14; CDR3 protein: CASSLLTRKNEQFF; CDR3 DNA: TGTGCCAGCAGCCTCCTGACTCGCAAAAATGAGCAGTTCTTC
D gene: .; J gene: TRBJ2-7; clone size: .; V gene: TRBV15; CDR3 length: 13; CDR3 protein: CATGRDVPYEQYF; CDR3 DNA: TGTGCCACCGGCAGAGATGTCCCCTACGAGCAGTACTTC
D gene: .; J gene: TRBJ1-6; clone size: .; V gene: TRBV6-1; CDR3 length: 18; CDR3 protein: CASRPLGDKSSYNSPLHF; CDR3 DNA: TGTGCCAGCAGACCCCTCGGCGACAAGAGCTCCTATAATTCACCCCTCCACTTT
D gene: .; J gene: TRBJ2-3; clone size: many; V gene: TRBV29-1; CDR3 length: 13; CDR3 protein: CSVEARGTDTQYF; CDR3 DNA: TGCAGCGTTGAAGCGAGGGGAACAGATACGCAGTATTTT
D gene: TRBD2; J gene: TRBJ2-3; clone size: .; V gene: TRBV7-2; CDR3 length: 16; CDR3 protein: CASSQRLAGGRDTQYF; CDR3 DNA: TGTGCCAGCAGCCAGAGACTAGCGGGGGGGCGAGATACGCAGTATTTT
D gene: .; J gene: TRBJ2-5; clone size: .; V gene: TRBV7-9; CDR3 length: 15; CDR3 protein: CASSDARGVPETQYF; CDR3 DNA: TGTGCCAGCAGCGACGCAAGGGGCGTTCCAGAGACCCAGTACTTC
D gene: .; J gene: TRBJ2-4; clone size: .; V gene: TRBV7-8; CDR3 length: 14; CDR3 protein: CASSPVRGGGIQYF; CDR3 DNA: TGTGCCAGCAGCCCGGTCCGGGGAGGAGGCATTCAGTACTTC
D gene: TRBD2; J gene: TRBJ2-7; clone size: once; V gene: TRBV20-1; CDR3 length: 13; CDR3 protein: CSALAGRGNEQYF; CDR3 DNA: TGCAGTGCTTTAGCGGGGCGGGGGAATGAGCAGTACTTC
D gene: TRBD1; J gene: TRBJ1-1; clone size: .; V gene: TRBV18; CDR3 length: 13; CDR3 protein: CASSPTGEAEAFF; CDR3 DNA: TGTGCCAGCTCACCAACAGGGGAAGCTGAAGCTTTCTTT
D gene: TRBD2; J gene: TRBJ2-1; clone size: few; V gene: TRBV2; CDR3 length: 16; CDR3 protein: CASNPGLAGAYNEQFF; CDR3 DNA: TGTGCCAGCAACCCGGGACTAGCGGGGGCCTACAATGAGCAGTTCTTC
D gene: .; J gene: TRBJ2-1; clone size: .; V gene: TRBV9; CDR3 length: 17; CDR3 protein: CASSVAVISSFYNEQFF; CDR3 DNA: TGTGCCAGCAGCGTAGCGGTCATATCTAGCTTCTACAATGAGCAGTTCTTC
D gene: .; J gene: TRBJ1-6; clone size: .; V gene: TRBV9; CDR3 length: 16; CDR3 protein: CASSVEGEVFNSPLHF; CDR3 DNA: TGTGCCAGCAGCGTAGAAGGTGAAGTTTTTAATTCACCCCTCCACTTT
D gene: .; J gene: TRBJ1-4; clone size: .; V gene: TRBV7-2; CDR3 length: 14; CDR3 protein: CARSLTANNEKLFF; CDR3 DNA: TGTGCCAGAAGCTTAACAGCCAATAATGAAAAACTGTTTTTT